This T cell receptor beta chain appears in the sequencing data of a study of shared clonotypes between healthy human individuals. General study results and limits: The represented genetic and exposure-history diversity was limited by the small number of donors. Shared clonotypes across all four donors exceeded non-shared ones in generation probability.

Per the germline V gene, CDR1 is MNHEY and CDR2 is SMNVEV (reference sequence). Trimming shortened V by 5 bases and J by 7 bases, and 12 bases separated the two germline ends. The CDR3 totals 13 residues. The study ran the assay at deep level. It was across several immunoSEQ plates that each subset's genomic DNA was evenly split. The table came from immunoSEQ multiplex PCR; TCRdb's copy has only in-frame clones and leaves some out. Found here are 2 million to 2.5 million clones, 80% to 95% of them singletons; the top ten hold about 0.39%. This clone was seen only a few times. The antigen is undetermined.

V gene TRBV27 combines with J gene TRBJ1-5; the D gene is possibly TRBD1 (5 bases). This clonotype was obtained from a man in his late teens or twenties in good health. Some clones in this sample may be carry-over from other donors' samples. Sequencing was done on a sample of naive CD4+ T cells from PBMCs. The sample's subset: CD45RA+ positively selected. The CDR3 protein is CASSPGAGQPQHF. The CDR3 DNA follows: TGTGCCAGCAGTCCTGGGGCGGGCCAGCCCCAGCATTTT.